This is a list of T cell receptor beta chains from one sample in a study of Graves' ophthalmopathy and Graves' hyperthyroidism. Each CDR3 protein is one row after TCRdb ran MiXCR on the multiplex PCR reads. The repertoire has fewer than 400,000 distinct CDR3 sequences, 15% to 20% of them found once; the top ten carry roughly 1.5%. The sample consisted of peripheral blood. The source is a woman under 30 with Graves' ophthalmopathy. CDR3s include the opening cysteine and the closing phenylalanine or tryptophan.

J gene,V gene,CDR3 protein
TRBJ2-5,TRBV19,CASTQEGRETQYF
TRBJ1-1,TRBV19,CASSPVENTGVTEAFF
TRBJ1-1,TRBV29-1,CSGHMPGRNTEAFF
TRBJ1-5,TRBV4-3,CASSQLDLCNQPQHF
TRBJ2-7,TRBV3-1,CASSRLGASYEQYF
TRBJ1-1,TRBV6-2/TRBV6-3,CASSYSTVEAFF
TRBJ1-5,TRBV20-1,CSARDPGNSNQPQHF
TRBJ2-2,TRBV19,CASFKAGELFF
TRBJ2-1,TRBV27,CASSLSAGTPWHEQFF
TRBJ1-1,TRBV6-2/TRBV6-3,CASNQMKANTEAFF
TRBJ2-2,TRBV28,CASSPRSYTGELFF
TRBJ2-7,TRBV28,CASSLSSGGRYEQYF
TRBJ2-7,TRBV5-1,CASSRDGSYEQYF
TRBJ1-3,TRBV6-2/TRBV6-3,CASNSPGGRISSGNTIYF
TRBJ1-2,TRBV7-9,CASSLVVATEGYTF
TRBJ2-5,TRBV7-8,CASSLGGWQETQYF
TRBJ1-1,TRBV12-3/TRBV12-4,CASSLRQGIGNTEAFF
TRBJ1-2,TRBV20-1,CSAREAGRHGYTF
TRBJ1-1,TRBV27,CASSVNIHTEAFF
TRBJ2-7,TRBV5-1,CASSLKSPVHEQYF
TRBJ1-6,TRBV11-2,CASSPGTMGNSPLHF
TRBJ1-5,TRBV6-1,CASSQGQGGPQPQHF
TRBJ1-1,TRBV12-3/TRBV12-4,CASSLIDPNTEAFF
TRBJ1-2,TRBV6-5,CASSYPGSVYGYTF
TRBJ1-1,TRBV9,CASSVGTAEAFF
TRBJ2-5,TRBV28,CASSFPNNGSTRETQYF
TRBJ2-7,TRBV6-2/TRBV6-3,CASSSYPTGPREQYF
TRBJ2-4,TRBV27,CASSSLGRQGNIQYF
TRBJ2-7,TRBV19,CASSITGTGSYEQYF
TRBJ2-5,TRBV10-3,CAIGRQGGETQYF
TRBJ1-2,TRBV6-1,CASSETDRVHGYTF